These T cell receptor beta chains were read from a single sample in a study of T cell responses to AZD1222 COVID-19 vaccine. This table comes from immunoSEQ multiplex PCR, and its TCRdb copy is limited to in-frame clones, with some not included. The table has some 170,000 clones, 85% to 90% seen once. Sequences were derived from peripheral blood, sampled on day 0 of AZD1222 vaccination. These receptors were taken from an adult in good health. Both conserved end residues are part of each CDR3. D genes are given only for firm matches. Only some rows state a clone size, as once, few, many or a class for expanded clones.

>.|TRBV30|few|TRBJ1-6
CAWSGNSPLHF
TGTGCCTGGAGTGGGAATTCACCCCTCCACTTT
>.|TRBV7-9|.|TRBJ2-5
CASSLHGEETQYF
TGTGCCAGCAGCTTACACGGTGAGGAGACCCAGTACTTC
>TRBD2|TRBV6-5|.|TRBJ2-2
CASSYLLAGSTGELFF
TGTGCCAGCAGTTACTTGCTAGCGGGAAGTACCGGGGAGCTGTTTTTT
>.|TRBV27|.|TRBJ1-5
CASRPHSNQPQHF
TGTGCCAGCCGCCCCCATTCTAATCAGCCCCAGCATTTT
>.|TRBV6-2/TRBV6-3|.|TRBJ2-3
CASSRVTDTQYF
TGTGCCAGCAGTCGGGTCACAGATACGCAGTATTTT
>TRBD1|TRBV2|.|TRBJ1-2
CASSAGTGLGYGYTF
TGTGCCAGCAGCGCCGGGACAGGGCTGGGCTATGGCTACACCTTC
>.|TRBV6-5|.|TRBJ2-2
CAGSGTGELFF
TGTGCCGGATCAGGGACCGGGGAGCTGTTTTTT
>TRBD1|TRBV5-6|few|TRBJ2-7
CASSQTGKNYEQYF
TGTGCCAGCAGCCAGACAGGGAAAAACTACGAGCAGTACTTC
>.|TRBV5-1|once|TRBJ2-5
CASSLMGRSEETQYF
TGCGCCAGCAGCTTAATGGGACGTTCGGAGGAGACCCAGTACTTC
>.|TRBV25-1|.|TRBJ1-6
CASRRDGWNSPLHF
TGTGCCAGCAGAAGGGACGGCTGGAATTCACCCCTCCACTTT
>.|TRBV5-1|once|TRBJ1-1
CASSLALAATGPPEAFF
TGCGCCAGCAGCTTGGCTTTGGCCGCTACAGGGCCCCCTGAAGCTTTCTTT
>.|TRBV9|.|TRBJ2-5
CASSVGGGSGVRETQYF
TGTGCCAGCAGCGTAGGGGGTGGGAGTGGGGTCCGAGAGACCCAGTACTTC
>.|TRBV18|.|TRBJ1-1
CASSLQGGNTEAFF
TGTGCCAGCTCACTGCAGGGTGGGAATACTGAAGCTTTCTTT
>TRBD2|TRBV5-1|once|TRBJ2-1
CASTPGGGNSYNEQFF
TGCGCCAGCACCCCGGGGGGGGGCAACTCCTACAATGAGCAGTTCTTC
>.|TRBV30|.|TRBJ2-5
CAWSVATQQETQYF
TGTGCCTGGAGTGTGGCCACCCAACAAGAGACCCAGTACTTC
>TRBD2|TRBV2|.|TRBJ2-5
CASSLRAGGWETQYF
TGTGCCAGCAGTCTTCGAGCGGGGGGTTGGGAGACCCAGTACTTC
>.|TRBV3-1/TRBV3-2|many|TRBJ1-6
CASSQESSYNSPLHF
TGTGCCAGCAGCCAAGAAAGCTCCTATAATTCACCCCTCCACTTT
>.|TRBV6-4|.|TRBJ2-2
CASSDGGSGTGELFF
TGTGCCAGCAGTGACGGGGGATCGGGCACCGGGGAGCTGTTTTTT
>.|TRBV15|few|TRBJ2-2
CATSRGGDVNTGELFF
TGTGCCACCAGCAGAGGAGGGGATGTAAACACCGGGGAGCTGTTTTTT
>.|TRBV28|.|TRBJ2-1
CAARGSSYNEQFF
TGTGCCGCGCGGGGTAGCTCCTACAATGAGCAGTTCTTC
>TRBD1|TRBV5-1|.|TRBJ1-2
CASSHWTGESGYTF
TGCGCCAGCAGCCACTGGACAGGGGAGTCTGGCTACACCTTC
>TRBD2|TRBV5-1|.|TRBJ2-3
CASSSGLAGVEDTQYF
TGCGCCAGCAGCTCGGGACTAGCGGGAGTTGAAGATACGCAGTATTTT
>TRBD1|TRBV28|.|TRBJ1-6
CASSLYPRTGGNSPLHF
TGTGCCAGCAGTTTATACCCTCGGACAGGGGGAAATTCACCCCTCCACTTT
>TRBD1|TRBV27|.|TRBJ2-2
CASTPGGRTGELFF
TGTGCCAGCACCCCAGGGGGCCGCACCGGGGAGCTGTTTTTT
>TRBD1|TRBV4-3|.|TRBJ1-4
CASRTGTTNEKLFF
TGCGCCAGCAGGACAGGGACAACTAATGAAAAACTGTTTTTT
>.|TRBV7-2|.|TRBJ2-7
CASSLTGKYEQYF
TGTGCCAGCAGCTTAACAGGGAAATACGAGCAGTACTTC
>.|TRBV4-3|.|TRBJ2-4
CASSQEARPRGYIQYF
TGCGCCAGCAGCCAAGAAGCCCGCCCCAGGGGATACATTCAGTACTTC
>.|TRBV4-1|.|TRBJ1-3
CASSQVEGNTIYF
TGCGCCAGCAGCCAAGTTGAGGGAAACACCATATATTTT
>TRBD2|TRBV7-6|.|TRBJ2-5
CASSLARLAGGPGETQYF
TGTGCCAGCAGCTTAGCAAGATTAGCGGGAGGGCCGGGGGAGACCCAGTACTTC
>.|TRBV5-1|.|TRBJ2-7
CASSLGGENSYEQYF
TGCGCCAGCAGCTTAGGAGGTGAGAATTCCTACGAGCAGTACTTC
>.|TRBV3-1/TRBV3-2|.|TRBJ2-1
CASSPTARLNNEQFF
TGTGCCAGCAGCCCAACGGCCAGACTCAACAATGAGCAGTTCTTC
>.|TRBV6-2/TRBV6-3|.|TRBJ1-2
CASSYSKRADYGYTF
TGTGCCAGCAGTTACTCGAAAAGGGCTGACTATGGCTACACCTTC
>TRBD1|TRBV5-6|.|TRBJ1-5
CASSLATRDRGYQPQHF
TGTGCCAGCAGCTTGGCCACTCGGGACAGGGGATATCAGCCCCAGCATTTT
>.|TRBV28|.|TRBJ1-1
CASSTGPRPNTEAFF
TGTGCCAGCAGCACCGGGCCAAGGCCCAACACTGAAGCTTTCTTT
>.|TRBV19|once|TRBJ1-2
CASSSTPGVYGYTF
TGTGCCAGTAGTAGTACCCCTGGTGTCTATGGCTACACCTTC
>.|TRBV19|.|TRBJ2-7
CASSQTGWSSYEQYF
TGTGCCAGTAGCCAAACAGGCTGGAGCTCCTACGAGCAGTACTTC
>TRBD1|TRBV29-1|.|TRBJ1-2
CSVPTGVNNYGYTF
TGCAGCGTTCCTACAGGGGTCAATAACTATGGCTACACCTTC
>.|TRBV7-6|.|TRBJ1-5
CASSLDLTGNQPQHF
TGTGCCAGCAGCTTAGATCTGACGGGCAATCAGCCCCAGCATTTT
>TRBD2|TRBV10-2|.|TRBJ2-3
CASSGMTSGASQYF
TGCGCCAGCAGTGGGATGACTAGCGGGGCCTCGCAGTATTTT
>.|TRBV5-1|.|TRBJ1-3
CASSLSGIGNTIYF
TGCGCCAGCAGCTTGTCAGGGATTGGAAACACCATATATTTT
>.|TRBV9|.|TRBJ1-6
CASSARTSSPLHF
TGTGCCAGCAGCGCTAGGACAAGTTCACCCCTCCACTTT
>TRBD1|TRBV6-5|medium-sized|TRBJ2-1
CASRSGTEYNEQFF
TGTGCCAGCAGATCCGGGACAGAATACAATGAGCAGTTCTTC
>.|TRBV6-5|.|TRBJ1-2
CASSSLRGYGYTF
TGTGCCAGCAGTTCCCTCAGGGGCTATGGCTACACCTTC
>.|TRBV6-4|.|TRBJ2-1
CASSDSRVNEQFF
TGTGCCAGCAGTGACTCGAGGGTTAATGAGCAGTTCTTC
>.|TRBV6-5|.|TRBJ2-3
CASSYVGRSTDTQYF
TGTGCCAGCAGTTACGTGGGGAGGAGCACAGATACGCAGTATTTT
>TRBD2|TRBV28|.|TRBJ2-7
CASSTSGSSYEQYF
TGTGCCAGCAGCACCAGCGGGAGCTCCTACGAGCAGTACTTC
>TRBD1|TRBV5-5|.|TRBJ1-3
CASSSGGTIYF
TGTGCCAGCAGCTCAGGGGGCACCATATATTTT
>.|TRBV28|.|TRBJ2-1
CASSLGVLGGSEQFF
TGTGCCAGCAGTTTAGGGGTTTTGGGGGGCAGTGAGCAGTTCTTC
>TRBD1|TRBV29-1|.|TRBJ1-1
CSVEGTGAEAFF
TGCAGCGTTGAAGGGACAGGCGCCGAAGCTTTCTTT
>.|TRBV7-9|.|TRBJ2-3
CASSLLSTDTQYF
TGTGCCAGCAGCTTATTGAGCACAGATACGCAGTATTTT